The text below deals with one T cell receptor beta chain. These data come from a study of shared clonotypes between healthy human individuals. With V trimmed by 0 bases and J by 1 base, 2 bases remained unmatched. This CDR3 has 15 residues. Germline CDR1 reads SQVTM; CDR2 reads ANQGSEA. The protocol was immunoSEQ multiplex PCR, while the TCRdb copy is restricted to in-frame clones and leaves out a portion. Here the sample spans 90,000 to 130,000 clones, around 68% being singletons. The rearrangement joins TRBV29-1 to TRBJ2-2, with 7 positions matching TRBD2. The sequence derives from a woman aged 30 to 39 in good health. The sample consisted of memory CD8+ T cells sorted from blood. Subset here: CD45RO+ cells pooled with CCR7-negative TemRA cells. For the CDR3, the DNA is TGCAGCGTTGAAGATACTAGCGAGAACACCGGGGAGCTGTTTTTT. Translated: CSVEDTSENTGELFF.